The 10 T cell receptor beta chains given below trace back to one sample, sequenced in a study of patients and donors after allogeneic stem cell transplantation. TCRdb re-called the RT-PCR reads through MiXCR, storing one row per CDR3 protein. Here the sample spans roughly 200,000 distinct CDR3 sequences, around two fifths being singletons. Sequencing used blood, either unsorted or a sorted T cell fraction (not recorded which). All receptors come from a human donor who was either an allogeneic HSCT recipient or a stem cell or donor lymphocyte infusion donor (not recorded which). It is not recorded whose cells these are; they may come from a transplant donor.

The J gene is TRBJ1-2, the V gene TRBV25-1; 8 positions agree with TRBD1. V dropped 3 bases and J dropped 5; count of bases not matched to a gene: 8. Germline loops: CDR1 MGHDK, CDR2 SYGVNS. There are 15 residues in the CDR3. CDR3 region: CASSDVGQARYGYTF. The CDR3 DNA follows: TGTGCCAGCAGTGACGTGGGACAGGCGCGATATGGCTACACCTTC.

This clonotype appeared a few times. This chain joins TRBV10-3 and TRBJ1-2; no firm D call. The CDR3 spans 12 residues. Germline assignment: CDR1 ENHRY and CDR2 SYGVKD. The V and J ends lost 4 bases and 2 bases respectively, with 5 bases between them. The CDR3 loop is CAISASNYGYTF. CDR3 bases: TGTGCCATCAGTGCGTCGAACTATGGCTACACCTTC.

This clonotype was detected only a few times. V is TRBV6-2 or TRBV6-3 and J is TRBJ1-1, with D possibly being TRBD1 (6 bases). The CDR3 sequence is 12 residues long. CDR1 is MNHEY and CDR2 is SVGEGT in the germline V gene. Trimming pared 6 bases from V and 6 bases from J, leaving 11 bases between. For the CDR3, the DNA is TGTGCCAGCAGAGAGGGGGGACCTGAAGCTTTCTTT. Encoded protein: CASREGGPEAFF.

This sequence joins TRBV12-3 or TRBV12-4 and TRBJ2-1, with D unclear. CDR3 length equals 12 residues. V was shortened by 4 bases and J by 9 bases, with 10 bases between the two germline ends. The CDR3 DNA is TGTGCCAGCAGTTACGGGTTCGGTGAGCAGTTCTTC. It yields the protein CASSYGFGEQFF.

This clonotype was observed a few times. The chain has TRBV29-1 and TRBJ1-1, with D tentatively TRBD1 (6 bases). This CDR3 region has 13 residues. Looked up from germline, CDR1 is SQVTM and CDR2 is ANQGSEA. CDR3 amino acids: CSALDRLNTEAFF. The DNA of the CDR3 is TGCAGTGCACTGGACAGACTGAACACTGAAGCTTTCTTT.

This clonotype was observed a handful of times. This rearrangement joins TRBV7-8 to TRBJ1-2, with 10 bases fitting TRBD1. The CDR3 length is 16 residues. Germline CDR1 is SGHVS and CDR2 is FQNEAQ. V lost 5 bases, J lost 4 bases, and 10 bases stayed unmatched. For the CDR3, the DNA is TGTGCCAGCAGCATCCTGAGACAGGGGGCAAGCTATGGCTACACCTTC. Translation: CASSILRQGASYGYTF.

This chain links TRBV7-9 with TRBJ1-2; TRBD1 matches 7 bases. The CDR3 runs to 17 residues. V trimming: 5 bases; J trimming: 3 bases; junction bases outside the gene matches: 15. The germline gives CDR1 SEHNR, CDR2 FQNEAQ (reference sequence). The CDR3 coding sequence is TGTGCCAGCAGCCGTCGGACAGGAGTGAACTTCCACTATGGCTACACCTTC. This codes for CASSRRTGVNFHYGYTF.

This clonotype came up a few times. The chain is built from TRBV5-1 and TRBJ2-1, with 7 bases fitting TRBD2. CDR1 and CDR2 from the germline V gene are SGHRS and YFSETQ. CDR3 length equals 17 residues. V lost 4 bases to trimming and J lost 7 bases; unmatched junction nucleotides: 17. In nucleotides, the CDR3 is TGCGCCAGCAGCCCACAACCGGTAGCAGCGGGATTAAATGAGCAGTTCTTC. It encodes CASSPQPVAAGLNEQFF.

The rearrangement uses TRBV15 and TRBJ1-1, with D perhaps TRBD1 (5 bases). The germline V and J ends were trimmed by 1 base and 1 base, with 13 bases remaining between them. CDR3 length: 16 residues. Per the germline V gene, CDR1 is LNHNV and CDR2 is YYDKDF (reference sequence). The DNA for the CDR3 is TGTGCCACCAGCAGAGGGGCTGCAGGGAAGAACACTGAAGCTTTCTTT. It yields the protein CATSRGAAGKNTEAFF.

This clonotype was counted a few times. The V gene is TRBV12-3 or TRBV12-4, the J gene TRBJ2-2, with D possibly TRBD2 on 5 matching bases. Deletions cut 5 bases from V and 0 bases from J, with 13 bases between. The CDR3 extends over 16 amino acids. CDR3 sequence: CASSDYGGSNTGELFF. The CDR3 coding sequence is TGTGCCAGCAGTGACTACGGCGGTTCGAACACCGGGGAGCTGTTTTTT.